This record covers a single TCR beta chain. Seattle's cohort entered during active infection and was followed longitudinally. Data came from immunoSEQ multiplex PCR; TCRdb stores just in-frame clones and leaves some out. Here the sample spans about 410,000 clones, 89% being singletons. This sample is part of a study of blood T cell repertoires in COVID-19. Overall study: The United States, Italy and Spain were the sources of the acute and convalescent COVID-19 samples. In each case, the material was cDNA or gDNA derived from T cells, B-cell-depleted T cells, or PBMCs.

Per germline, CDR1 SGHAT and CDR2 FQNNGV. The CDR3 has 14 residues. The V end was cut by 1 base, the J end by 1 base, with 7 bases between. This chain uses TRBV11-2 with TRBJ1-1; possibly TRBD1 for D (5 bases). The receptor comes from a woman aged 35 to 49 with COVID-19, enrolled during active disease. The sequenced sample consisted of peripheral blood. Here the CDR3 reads CASSLGGENTEAFF. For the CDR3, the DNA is TGTGCCAGCAGCTTAGGGGGGGAGAACACTGAAGCTTTCTTT.